This T cell receptor (beta chain) was captured in a study of tumor and adjacent non-tumor tissue in lung cancer. About the study: The patients, roughly 10 men and roughly 5 women, were roughly 30 to 80 with stage I to III disease. Study-level findings and limits: Shorter survival was associated with higher TCR diversity in tumors. TCR diversity was significantly greater in tumor than normal lung tissue. Normal lung showed higher cumulative top 100 clone frequency than tumor.

TCRbeta libraries were built with three rounds of nested PCR, modified from ARM-PCR. TCRdb fed the multiplex PCR reads into MiXCR, producing one record per CDR3 protein. The data show under 100,000 distinct CDR3 sequences, with approximately 57% seen just once and roughly 14% held by the top ten. RNA was extracted from bulk tissue without any cell sorting. The sample holds many counts of this clonotype. Its specificity is not known. Specimen: lung tumor tissue. The TCR originated in a man between 65 and 80 years old with non-small cell lung cancer.

The CDR3 is CSVEVPPHGYTF. The CDR3 DNA reads TGCAGCGTTGAAGTTCCCCCCCATGGCTACACCTTC. This chain uses TRBV29-1 with TRBJ1-2; D unresolved. CDR1 and CDR2 (germline): SQVTM, ANQGSEA. V lost 1 base and J lost 6, with 9 bases in between. CDR3 length: 12 amino acids.